This TCR beta chain is drawn from a study of T cell changes during pregnancy in multiple sclerosis. V lost 5 bases, J lost 11 bases, and 15 bases lay in between. Germline V gene lookup returns CDR1 SEHNR and CDR2 FQNEAQ (reference sequence). CDR3 length equals 13 residues. Libraries were prepared by immunoSEQ multiplex PCR; TCRdb keeps only in-frame clonotypes and omits some of them. The table records approximately 20,000 clones, 70% to 90% of them present only once. The chain has TRBV7-9 and TRBJ1-4; D unresolved. This sequence originates from a female donor in good health, enrolled as a control in a pregnancy study. Sequenced material: CD8+ T cells from peripheral blood mononuclear cells, taken in the third trimester of pregnancy. The CDR3 sequence is CASSAHGEEKLFF. DNA of the CDR3: TGTGCCAGCAGCGCACATGGGGAGGAGAAACTGTTTTTT.